The present T cell receptor (beta chain) was sequenced within a study of CD8+ T cells in alopecia areata. Study overall: Treated patients were given oral tofacitinib, which was dosed at 5 to 10 mg twice daily. It was 6 to 18 months of tofacitinib, and then there were 6 months off drug. Study-wide findings and caveats: Alopecia totalis/universalis scalp especially showed more expanded CD8+ clones than normal scalp.

Peripheral blood and lesional scalp punch biopsies came from alopecia areata patients. The sequencing template was cDNA reverse transcribed from extracted RNA. Using immunoSEQ multiplex PCR, the repertoire was profiled, and TCRdb retains in-frame clones only, with some absent. The data contain around 130,000 clones, 58% of them singletons. V gave up 4 bases and J gave up 6 bases, with 16 bases separating them. CDR1 and CDR2 (germline): SGHNT, YENEEA. This CDR3 is 15 amino acids long. A few counts support this clone. Its antigen is unknown. This material consisted of CD4+ T cells sorted from blood, taken at week 0. The receptor's source is a human donor with alopecia areata. V gene TRBV11-3 combines with J gene TRBJ1-5, with D possibly TRBD1 on 5 matching bases. In nucleotides, the CDR3 is TGTGCCAGCAGCTCCAGGACAAGTTATAGTCAGCCCCAGCATTTT. This gives the protein CASSSRTSYSQPQHF.